This T cell receptor beta chain is from a study of cytomegalovirus exposure and HLA in healthy donors. Study-level information: The 120 or so validation repertoires were produced on the same platform as the 670 or so repertoires of the first cohort. This was reported in a later analysis. Study observations and caveats: Specific recognition of CMV antigens was confirmed in vitro for a few chains (all CMV-associated).

The donors were in the roughly 120-subject validation cohort, distinct from the roughly 700-subject first cohort. The repertoire was sequenced with immunoSEQ multiplex PCR; TCRdb's copy has only in-frame clones and lacks some. The repertoire holds 130,000 to 150,000 clones, with just under 90% as singletons. This clone occurred once. Its matching antigen is unknown. The CDR3 runs to 15 residues. The V gene's germline CDR1 is SNHLY and CDR2 FYNNEI. With V trimmed by 1 base and J by 6 bases, 1 base remained unmatched. Sequencing used PBMCs. The sequence was collected from a young woman in good health and CMV-seropositive. The V and J genes are TRBV2 and TRBJ2-1; 12 bases fit TRBD2. CDR3 bases: TGTGCCAGCAGTGAAGGGACTAGCGGGGTCAATGAGCAGTTCTTC. The encoded protein is CASSEGTSGVNEQFF. The variable domain in full, with the rest retrieved from reference TRBV2 and TRBJ2-1, is EPEVTQTPSHQVTQMGQEVILRCVPISNHLYFYWYRQILGQKVEFLVSFYNNEISEKSEIFDDQFSVERPDGSNFTLKIRSTKLEDSAMYFCASSEGTSGVNEQFFGPGTRLTVL.